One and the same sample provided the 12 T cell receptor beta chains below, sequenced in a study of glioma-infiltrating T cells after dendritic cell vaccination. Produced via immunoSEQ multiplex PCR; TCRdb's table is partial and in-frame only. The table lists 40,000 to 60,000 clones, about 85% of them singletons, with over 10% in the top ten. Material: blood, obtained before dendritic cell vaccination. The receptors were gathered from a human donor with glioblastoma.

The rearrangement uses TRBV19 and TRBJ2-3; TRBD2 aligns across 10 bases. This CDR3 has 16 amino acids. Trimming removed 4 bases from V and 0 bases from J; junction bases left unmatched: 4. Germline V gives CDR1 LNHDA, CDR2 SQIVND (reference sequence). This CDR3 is CASSRRTSGSTDTQYF. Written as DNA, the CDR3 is TGTGCCAGTAGTAGAAGGACTAGCGGTAGCACAGATACGCAGTATTTT.

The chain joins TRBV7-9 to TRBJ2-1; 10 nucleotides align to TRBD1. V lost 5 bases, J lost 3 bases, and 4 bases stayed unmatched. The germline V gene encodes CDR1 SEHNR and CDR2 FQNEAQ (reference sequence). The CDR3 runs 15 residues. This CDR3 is CASSPRTGGYNEQFF. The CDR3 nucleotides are TGTGCCAGCAGCCCCCGGACAGGGGGCTACAATGAGCAGTTCTTC.

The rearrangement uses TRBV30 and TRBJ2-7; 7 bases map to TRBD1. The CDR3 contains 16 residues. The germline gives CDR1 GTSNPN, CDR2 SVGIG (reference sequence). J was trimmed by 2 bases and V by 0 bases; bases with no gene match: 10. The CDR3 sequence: CAWSVLGTVTTYEQYF. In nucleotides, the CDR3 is TGTGCCTGGAGTGTATTAGGGACAGTTACAACCTACGAGCAGTACTTC.

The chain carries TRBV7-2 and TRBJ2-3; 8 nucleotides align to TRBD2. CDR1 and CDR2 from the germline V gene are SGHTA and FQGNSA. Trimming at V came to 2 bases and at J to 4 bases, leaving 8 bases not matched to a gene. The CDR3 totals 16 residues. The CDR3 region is CASSLSGGGFADTQYF. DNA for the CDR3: TGTGCCAGCAGCTTATCGGGGGGGGGTTTTGCAGATACGCAGTATTTT.

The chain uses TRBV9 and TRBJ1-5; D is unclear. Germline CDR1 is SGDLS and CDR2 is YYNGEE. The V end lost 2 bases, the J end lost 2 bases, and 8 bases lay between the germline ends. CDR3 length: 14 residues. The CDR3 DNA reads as TGTGCCAGCAGCGTTTCGGAGGGCAATCAGCCCCAGCATTTT. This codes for CASSVSEGNQPQHF.

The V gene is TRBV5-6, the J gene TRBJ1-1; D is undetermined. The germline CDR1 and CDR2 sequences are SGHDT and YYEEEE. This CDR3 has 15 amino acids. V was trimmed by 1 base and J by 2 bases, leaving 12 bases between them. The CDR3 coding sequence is TGTGCCAGCAGCTTGAGTCTTTTAACTAACACTGAAGCTTTCTTT. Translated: CASSLSLLTNTEAFF.

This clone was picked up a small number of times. Written as DNA, the CDR3 is TGTGCCAGCAGCTTACAGGGGAACGAGCAGTACTTC. This codes for CASSLQGNEQYF. V gene TRBV7-9 combines with J gene TRBJ2-7; TRBD1 might be the D (6 bases). The germline V and J ends were trimmed by 2 bases and 5 bases, with 7 bases remaining between them. Germline CDR1 SEHNR, CDR2 FQNEAQ (reference sequence). CDR3 size: 12 residues.

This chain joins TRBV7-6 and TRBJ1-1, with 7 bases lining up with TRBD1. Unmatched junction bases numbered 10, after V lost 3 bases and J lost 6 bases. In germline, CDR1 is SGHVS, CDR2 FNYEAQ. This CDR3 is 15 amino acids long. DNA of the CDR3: TGTGCCAGCAGCTTGTACTTTACAGGGGACGCTGAAGCTTTCTTT. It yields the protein CASSLYFTGDAEAFF. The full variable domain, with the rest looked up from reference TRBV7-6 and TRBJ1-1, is GAGVSQSPRYKVTKRGQDVALRCDPISGHVSLYWYRQALGQGPEFLTYFNYEAQQDKSGLPNDRFSAERPEGSISTLTIQRTEQRDSAMYRCASSLYFTGDAEAFFGQGTRLTVV.

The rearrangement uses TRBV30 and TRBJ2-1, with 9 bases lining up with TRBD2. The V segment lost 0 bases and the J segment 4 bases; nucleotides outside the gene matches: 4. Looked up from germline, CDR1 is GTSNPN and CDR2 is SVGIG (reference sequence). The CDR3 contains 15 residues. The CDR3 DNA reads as TGTGCCTGGAGTGTAGGTCTAGCGGGATACAATGAGCAGTTCTTC. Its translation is CAWSVGLAGYNEQFF. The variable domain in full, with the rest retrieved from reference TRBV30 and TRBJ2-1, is SQTIHQWPATLVQPVGSPLSLECTVEGTSNPNLYWYRQAAGRGLQLLFYSVGIGQISSEVPQNLSASRPQDRQFILSSKKLLLSDSGFYLCAWSVGLAGYNEQFFGPGTRLTVL.

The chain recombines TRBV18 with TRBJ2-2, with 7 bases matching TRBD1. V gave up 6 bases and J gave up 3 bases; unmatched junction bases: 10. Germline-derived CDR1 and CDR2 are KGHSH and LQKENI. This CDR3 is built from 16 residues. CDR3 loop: CASSQEQGPDTGELFF. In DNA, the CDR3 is TGTGCCAGCTCTCAGGAACAGGGGCCGGACACCGGGGAGCTGTTTTTT.

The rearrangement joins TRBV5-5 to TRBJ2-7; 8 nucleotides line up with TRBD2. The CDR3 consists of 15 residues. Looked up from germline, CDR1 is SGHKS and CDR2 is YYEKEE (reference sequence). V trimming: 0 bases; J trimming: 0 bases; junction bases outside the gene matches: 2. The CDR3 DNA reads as TGTGCCAGCAGCTTGGCGAGCGGGAGCTCCTACGAGCAGTACTTC. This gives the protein CASSLASGSSYEQYF. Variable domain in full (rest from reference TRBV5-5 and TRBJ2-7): DAGVTQSPTHLIKTRGQQVTLRCSPISGHKSVSWYQQVLGQGPQFIFQYYEKEERGRGNFPDRFSARQFPNYSSELNVNALLLGDSALYLCASSLASGSSYEQYFGPGTRLTVT.

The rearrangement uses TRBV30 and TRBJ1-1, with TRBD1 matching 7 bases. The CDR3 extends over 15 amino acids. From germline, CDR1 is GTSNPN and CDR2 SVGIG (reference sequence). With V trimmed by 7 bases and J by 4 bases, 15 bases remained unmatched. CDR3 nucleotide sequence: TGTGCCTCTAGGAGGGCAGGGGGACGGAGCACTGAAGCTTTCTTT. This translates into CASRRAGGRSTEAFF.